This entry lists 27 T cell receptor beta chains sequenced from one sample in a study of regulatory T cells in long-lasting Graves disease. Construction of the TCR beta libraries employed iRepertoire HTBI primers in conjunction with Arm-PCR of CDR3 regions. One entry per CDR3 protein, called by TCRdb with MiXCR from the multiplex PCR reads. The profile shows around 510,000 distinct CDR3 sequences, less than 25% of them singletons. As for time point: persistent/refractory GD, antithyroid drugs over 5 years with positive TRAb. After RNA was extracted from PBMCs, the TCR library was made from it. This specimen consisted of peripheral blood mononuclear cells (PBMCs), obtained when the disease was refractory, from a patient treated with antithyroid drugs. The receptors derive from a female donor with Graves disease.

This clonotype was seen a handful of times. A read error may be the cause here, since a much bigger clone is one base away. V gene TRBV6-2 or TRBV6-3 combines with J gene TRBJ2-5; maybe TRBD1 (6 bases). Between the trimmed V and J ends, which lost 7 bases and 4 bases, there was a span of 19 bases. Germline V gene sequence: CDR1 MNHEY, CDR2 SVGEGT. The CDR3 is 15 amino acids. This CDR3 is CASTQQGQAAETQYF. CDR3 nucleotides: TGTGCCAGCACTCAGCAGGGGCAAGCTGCAGAGACCCAGTACTTC.

V is TRBV10-3 and J is TRBJ2-7, with D possibly TRBD2 on 5 matching bases. Deletions cut 6 bases from V and 3 bases from J, with 15 bases between. Looked up from germline, CDR1 is ENHRY and CDR2 is SYGVKD. The CDR3 spans 14 residues. CDR3 region: CAISETGSFYEQYF. CDR3 DNA: TGTGCCATCAGCGAAACGGGGAGCTTCTACGAGCAGTACTTC.

There are a few counts of this clonotype. The chain combines TRBV29-1 with TRBJ2-2; D remains ambiguous. V lost 7 bases and J lost 6, with 15 bases in between. CDR3 length equals 13 residues. Germline lookup yields CDR1 SQVTM and CDR2 ANQGSEA. The CDR3 region is CSAVSMNSGELFF. The CDR3 region has the DNA TGCAGCGCTGTCAGTATGAATTCCGGGGAGCTGTTTTTT.

Only a few counts were recorded for this clonotype. The gene calls are TRBV27 and TRBJ1-1; D is unresolved. The CDR3 runs to 18 residues. The germline V gene has CDR1 MNHEY and CDR2 SMNVEV (reference sequence). Trimming removed 5 bases from V and 1 base from J, with 23 bases in between. CDR3 amino acids: CASSPFTSGGVQNTEAFF. In nucleotides, the CDR3 is TGTGCCAGCAGTCCTTTTACCTCAGGCGGCGTGCAGAACACTGAAGCTTTCTTT.

This rearrangement joins TRBV6-1 to TRBJ2-5, with no clear D. V lost 7 bases to trimming and J lost 1 base, with 1 base between them. CDR1 is MNHNS, CDR2 SASEGT, per germline. The CDR3 length is 10 residues. As DNA, the CDR3 is TGTGCCAGCACCCAAGAGACCCAGTACTTC. Its translation: CASTQETQYF.

The table lists this clonotype with many counts. J is TRBJ1-3 and V is TRBV28, with 7 bases that match TRBD1. Germline V gene data show CDR1 as MDHEN and CDR2 as SYDVKM. The CDR3 runs to 16 residues. V lost 2 bases, J lost 1 base, and 5 bases stayed unmatched. This CDR3 reads CASSLRGGASGNTIYF. The CDR3 DNA is TGTGCCAGCAGTTTACGAGGGGGCGCTTCTGGAAACACCATATATTTT.

This clonotype was recorded many times. V usage is TRBV11-2 and J usage is TRBJ1-1; D remains ambiguous. Germline lookup yields CDR1 SGHAT and CDR2 FQNNGV. V was pared by 1 base and J by 2 bases, with 11 bases between. This CDR3 spans 15 amino acids. The CDR3 DNA is TGTGCCAGCAGCTTAGGGGTTGACGGAAACACTGAAGCTTTCTTT. It translates to CASSLGVDGNTEAFF.

The rearrangement links TRBV28 to TRBJ1-5; 8 nucleotides line up with TRBD1. The CDR3 totals 16 residues. The junction had 8 bases not matched to a gene; V was cut back by 5 bases and J by 2 bases. Germline lookup yields CDR1 MDHEN and CDR2 SYDVKM. The chain's CDR3 is CASSPRSRGRNQPQHF. The CDR3 region has the DNA TGTGCCAGCAGTCCCCGGAGCAGGGGGCGCAATCAGCCCCAGCATTTT.

The CDR3 nucleotides are TGTGCCAGCAGTTCTCCGGACAGGGGCCACTCCTACGAGCAGTACTTC. Translation: CASSSPDRGHSYEQYF. The rearrangement uses TRBV27 and TRBJ2-7, with TRBD1 matching over 9 bases. Germline V CDR1 and CDR2: MNHEY, SMNVEV (reference sequence). The CDR3 contains 16 residues. With 4 bases clipped from V and 0 bases from J, the junction kept 7 bases outside the gene matches.

The chain links TRBV2 to TRBJ1-1, with 8 bases aligning to TRBD1. The CDR3 is made up of 16 amino acids. J gave up 0 bases and V 5 bases, and 8 bases lay outside the gene matches. Germline V gene lookup returns CDR1 SNHLY and CDR2 FYNNEI. The chain's CDR3 is CASSYDRGSMNTEAFF. In DNA form, the CDR3 reads TGTGCCAGCAGTTACGACAGGGGATCAATGAACACTGAAGCTTTCTTT.

There are many counts of this clonotype. The genes are TRBV6-1 and TRBJ1-2, with TRBD1 as a possible D gene (5 bases). Trimming took off 7 bases at V and 4 bases at J, with 19 bases between the two ends. Germline lookup yields CDR1 MNHNS and CDR2 SASEGT. This CDR3 is built from 15 residues. CDR3 loop: CASNHDRTNFYGYTF. CDR3 sequence (DNA): TGTGCCAGCAACCACGACAGAACTAATTTCTATGGCTACACCTTC.

Many counts were recorded for this clonotype. The rearrangement uses TRBV15 and TRBJ2-5; 8 bases map to TRBD1. Unmatched junction bases numbered 10, after V lost 1 base and J lost 6 bases. CDR1 is LNHNV, CDR2 YYDKDF, per germline (reference sequence). The CDR3 is 16 amino acids. CDR3 bases: TGTGCCACCAGCAGAGCCCGGGACAGGTTCGTGCAGACCCAGTACTTC. It is translated as CATSRARDRFVQTQYF.

CDR3 loop: CASSVEKAGGPYEQYF. CDR3 sequence (DNA): TGTGCCAGCAGCGTAGAAAAAGCGGGAGGGCCATACGAGCAGTACTTC. This chain uses TRBV9 with TRBJ2-7; TRBD2 matches at 10 bases. The CDR3 extends over 16 amino acids. CDR1 is SGDLS, CDR2 YYNGEE, per germline. Unmatched junction bases numbered 7, after V lost 0 bases and J lost 4 bases.

This clonotype was seen ten or more times. The V call is TRBV6-5, the J call TRBJ2-7, with D uncertain. V lost 3 bases, J lost 2 bases, and 11 bases lay in between. This CDR3 spans 14 amino acids. The V gene's germline CDR1 is MNHEY and CDR2 SVGAGI. Written as DNA, the CDR3 is TGTGCCAGCAGTTATTCCGGGTTACCCTACGAGCAGTACTTC. Amino acid sequence: CASSYSGLPYEQYF.

This clonotype was found a few times. The gene calls are TRBV6-1 and TRBJ2-7; 10 nucleotides agree with TRBD1. Trimming cost V 6 bases and J 3 bases; bases outside gene matches: 8. The CDR3 has 15 residues. Per germline, CDR1 MNHNS and CDR2 SASEGT. CDR3 sequence reads: CASRRGTGDNYEQYF. Written as DNA, the CDR3 is TGTGCCAGCAGGCGGGGGACAGGGGACAACTACGAGCAGTACTTC.

This CDR3 is CATRTSGGTDTQYF. In DNA, the CDR3 is TGTGCCACCAGGACTAGCGGGGGCACAGATACGCAGTATTTT. The genes are TRBV5-4 and TRBJ2-3, with TRBD2 matching over 12 bases. Germline assignment: CDR1 SGHNT and CDR2 YYREEE (reference sequence). CDR3 size: 14 residues. V lost 9 bases to trimming and J lost 1 base; unmatched junction nucleotides: 3.

A single count supports this clonotype. The chain is built from TRBV19 and TRBJ1-1; the match to TRBD1 covers 7 bases. CDR1 is LNHDA and CDR2 is SQIVND in the germline V gene (reference sequence). The CDR3 is 14 amino acids. J lost 5 bases, V lost 4 bases, and 7 bases had no gene match. The CDR3 nucleotides are TGTGCCAGTAGTAAAAATCCAGGGGGGACTGAAGCTTTCTTT. Translating it yields CASSKNPGGTEAFF.

J is TRBJ2-7 and V is TRBV14; D is possibly TRBD1 or TRBD2 (5 bases each). V was pared by 3 bases and J by 0 bases, with 9 bases between. Germline V gene lookup returns CDR1 SGHDN and CDR2 FVKESK. The CDR3 runs to 14 residues. The CDR3 spells CASSHWDHSYEQYF. CDR3 sequence (DNA): TGTGCCAGCAGCCATTGGGACCACTCCTACGAGCAGTACTTC.

This chain's CDR3 is CAWTLGQGYEQYF. The CDR3 bases are TGTGCCTGGACTCTAGGACAGGGCTACGAGCAGTACTTC. The chain recombines TRBV30 with TRBJ2-7; 8 bases match TRBD1. Germline V gene data show CDR1 as GTSNPN and CDR2 as SVGIG (reference sequence). V shed 4 bases and J 3 bases; nucleotides not matched to a gene: 5. The CDR3 runs to 13 residues.

There are a few counts of this clonotype. This rearrangement joins TRBV30 to TRBJ2-7; maybe TRBD2 (5 bases). Trimming stripped 1 base from V and 2 bases from J, with 18 bases between. CDR3 length: 16 amino acids. The germline CDR1 and CDR2 sequences are GTSNPN and SVGIG (reference sequence). The CDR3 region has the DNA TGTGCCTGGAGTGCCCGATTTAGTCAGCGGACCTACGAGCAGTACTTC. Residues: CAWSARFSQRTYEQYF. The variable domain in full, with the rest retrieved from reference TRBV30 and TRBJ2-7, is SQTIHQWPATLVQPVGSPLSLECTVEGTSNPNLYWYRQAAGRGLQLLFYSVGIGQISSEVPQNLSASRPQDRQFILSSKKLLLSDSGFYLCAWSARFSQRTYEQYFGPGTRLTVT.

This chain joins TRBV7-9 and TRBJ2-1, with TRBD1 matching over 7 bases. In germline, CDR1 is SEHNR, CDR2 FQNEAQ (reference sequence). The J segment lost 16 bases and the V segment lost 5 bases, leaving 17 bases of the junction unmatched. The CDR3 extends over 14 amino acids. This CDR3 is CASSPRDSAIPHFF. The CDR3 coding sequence is TGTGCCAGCAGCCCACGGGACAGCGCGATCCCCCACTTCTTC.

On this clonotype: This may arise from a read error, as a much more abundant clone is one base away. The V and J genes are TRBV11-2 and TRBJ2-7; D ambiguous. CDR3 length equals 13 residues. Germline lookup yields CDR1 SGHAT and CDR2 FQNNGV. V was trimmed by 4 bases and J by 6 bases, leaving 13 bases between them. In nucleotides, the CDR3 is TGTGCCAGCAGCTCAGGATCCGTTACCGAGCAGTACTTC. Protein: CASSSGSVTEQYF.

This clonotype has a handful of counts. This chain links TRBV30 with TRBJ1-5; 7 positions agree with TRBD1. Trimming at V came to 0 bases and at J to 1 base, leaving 6 bases not matched to a gene. From germline, CDR1 is GTSNPN and CDR2 SVGIG (reference sequence). The CDR3 extends over 16 amino acids. The CDR3 coding sequence is TGTGCCTGGAGTGTACCAGGGGGGGACAGCAATCAGCCCCAGCATTTT. Its translation is CAWSVPGGDSNQPQHF. Complete variable domain (other parts from reference TRBV30 and TRBJ1-5): SQTIHQWPATLVQPVGSPLSLECTVEGTSNPNLYWYRQAAGRGLQLLFYSVGIGQISSEVPQNLSASRPQDRQFILSSKKLLLSDSGFYLCAWSVPGGDSNQPQHFGDGTRLSIL.

Many counts were recorded for this clonotype. The chain recombines TRBV2 with TRBJ2-7; the match to TRBD1 covers 7 bases. V lost 7 bases and J lost 2; bases outside the gene matches: 5. Per the germline V gene, CDR1 is SNHLY and CDR2 is FYNNEI. CDR3 length: 13 amino acids. Here the CDR3 reads CASKRGQAYEQYF. The CDR3, as DNA: TGTGCCAGCAAAAGGGGGCAGGCCTACGAGCAGTACTTC.

This clonotype was counted at least ten times. The CDR3 reads CASTEGVNEQYF. Written as DNA, the CDR3 is TGTGCCAGCACAGAGGGGGTCAACGAGCAGTACTTC. The J gene is TRBJ2-7, the V gene TRBV2, with D possibly TRBD1 on 6 matching bases. The CDR3 is 12 amino acids. From germline, CDR1 is SNHLY and CDR2 FYNNEI. Trimming took off 7 bases at V and 5 bases at J, with 12 bases between the two ends.

This clonotype was detected many times. This chain connects TRBV28 to TRBJ2-2; D is undetermined. Trimming shortened V by 3 bases and J by 4 bases, and 12 bases separated the two germline ends. Germline values: CDR1 MDHEN, CDR2 SYDVKM. There are 15 residues in the CDR3. CDR3 amino acids: CASSLDRQITGELFF. The CDR3 nucleotides are TGTGCCAGCAGTTTGGATAGGCAGATCACCGGGGAGCTGTTTTTT.

This clonotype was found once. Just one base apart from a much larger clone, this may be a read error. The chain recombines TRBV7-2 with TRBJ2-7; weak D call: TRBD1 (5 bases). The V gene's germline CDR1 is SGHTA and CDR2 FQGNSA. CDR3 length: 14 residues. CDR3 loop: CASGRQGISYEQHF. CDR3 nucleotides: TGTGCCAGCGGTCGGCAGGGCATATCCTACGAGCAGCACTTC.